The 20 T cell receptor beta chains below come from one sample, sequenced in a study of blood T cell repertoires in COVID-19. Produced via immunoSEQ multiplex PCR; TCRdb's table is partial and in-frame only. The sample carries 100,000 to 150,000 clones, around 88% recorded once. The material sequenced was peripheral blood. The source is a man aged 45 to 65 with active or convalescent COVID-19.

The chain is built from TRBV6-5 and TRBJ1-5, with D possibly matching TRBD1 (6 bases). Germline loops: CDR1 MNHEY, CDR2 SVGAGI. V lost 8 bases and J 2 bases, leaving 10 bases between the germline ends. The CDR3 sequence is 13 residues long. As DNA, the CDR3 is TGTGCCAGCCATAACAGGGGCAATCAGCCCCAGCATTTT. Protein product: CASHNRGNQPQHF.

CDR3 sequence reads: CASSPTGTNTYNEQFF. The CDR3 DNA reads as TGTGCCAGCAGTCCGACTGGGACAAATACCTACAATGAGCAGTTCTTC. V is TRBV28 and J is TRBJ2-1; the D gene is possibly TRBD1 (6 bases). The CDR3 is made up of 16 amino acids. V lost 5 bases and J 2 bases, leaving 16 bases between the germline ends. From germline, CDR1 is MDHEN and CDR2 SYDVKM.

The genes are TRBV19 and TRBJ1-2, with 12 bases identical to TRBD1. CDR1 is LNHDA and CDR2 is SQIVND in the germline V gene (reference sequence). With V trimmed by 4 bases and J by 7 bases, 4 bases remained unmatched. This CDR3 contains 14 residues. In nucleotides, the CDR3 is TGTGCCAGTAGTAGGGACAGGGGGCTTACTGGCTACACCTTC. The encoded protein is CASSRDRGLTGYTF.

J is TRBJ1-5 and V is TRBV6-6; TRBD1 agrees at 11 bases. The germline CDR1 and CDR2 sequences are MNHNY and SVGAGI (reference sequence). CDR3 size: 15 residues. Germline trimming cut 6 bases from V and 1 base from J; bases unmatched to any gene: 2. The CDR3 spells CASRGQGESNQPQHF. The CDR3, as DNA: TGTGCCAGCAGGGGACAGGGGGAGAGCAATCAGCCCCAGCATTTT.

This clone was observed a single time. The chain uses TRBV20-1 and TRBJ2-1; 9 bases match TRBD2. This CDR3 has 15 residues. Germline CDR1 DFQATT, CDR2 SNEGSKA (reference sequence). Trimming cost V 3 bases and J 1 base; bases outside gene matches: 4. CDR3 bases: TGCAGTGCTAGTCTAGCGGGGAGTTCCTACAATGAGCAGTTCTTC. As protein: CSASLAGSSYNEQFF.

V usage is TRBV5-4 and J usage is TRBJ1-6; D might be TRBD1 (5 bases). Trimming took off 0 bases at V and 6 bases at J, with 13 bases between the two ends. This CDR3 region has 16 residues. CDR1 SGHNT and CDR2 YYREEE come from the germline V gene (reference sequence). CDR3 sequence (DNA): TGTGCCAGCAGCTTGGATCTAGGGGATCGTAATTCACCCCTCCACTTT. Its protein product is CASSLDLGDRNSPLHF.

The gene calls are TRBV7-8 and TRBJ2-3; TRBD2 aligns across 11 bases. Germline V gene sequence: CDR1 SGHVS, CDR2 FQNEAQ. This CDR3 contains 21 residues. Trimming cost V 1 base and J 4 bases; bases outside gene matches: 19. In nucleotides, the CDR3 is TGTGCCAGCAGCTTAGGGTTCTCTTCTCCACTAGCGGGAGCGGTAGCAGATACGCAGTATTTT. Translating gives CASSLGFSSPLAGAVADTQYF.

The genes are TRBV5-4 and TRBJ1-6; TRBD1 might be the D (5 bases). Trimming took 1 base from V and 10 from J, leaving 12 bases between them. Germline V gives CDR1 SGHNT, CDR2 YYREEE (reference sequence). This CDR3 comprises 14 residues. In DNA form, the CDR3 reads TGTGCCAGCAGCTTGCAGGGCTATGAGTCACCCCTCCACTTT. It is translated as CASSLQGYESPLHF.

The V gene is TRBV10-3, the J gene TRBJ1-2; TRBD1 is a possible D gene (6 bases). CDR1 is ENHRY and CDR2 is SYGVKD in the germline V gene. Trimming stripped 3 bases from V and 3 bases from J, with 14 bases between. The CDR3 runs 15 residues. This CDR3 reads CAISDPTGSYYGYTF. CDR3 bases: TGTGCCATCAGTGATCCCACAGGGTCCTACTATGGCTACACCTTC.

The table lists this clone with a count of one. The CDR3 nucleotides are TGCGCCAGCAGTGAGTCGTTGGGGGCGCGATTCCCAGATACGCAGTATTTT. Translating it yields CASSESLGARFPDTQYF. V usage is TRBV10-2 and J usage is TRBJ2-3, with D maybe TRBD1 (6 bases). CDR1 and CDR2 from the germline V gene are WSHSY and SAAADI. The CDR3 contains 17 residues. V shed 0 bases and J shed 4 bases, with 17 bases lying between them.

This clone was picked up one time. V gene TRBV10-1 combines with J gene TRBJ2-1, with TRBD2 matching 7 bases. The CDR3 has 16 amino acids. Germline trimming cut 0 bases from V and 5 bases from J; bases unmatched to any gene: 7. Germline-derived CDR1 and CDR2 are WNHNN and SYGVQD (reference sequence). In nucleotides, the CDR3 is TGCGCCAGCAGTGAGTCGGCTAGCGGACTAAACAATGAGCAGTTCTTC. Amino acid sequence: CASSESASGLNNEQFF.

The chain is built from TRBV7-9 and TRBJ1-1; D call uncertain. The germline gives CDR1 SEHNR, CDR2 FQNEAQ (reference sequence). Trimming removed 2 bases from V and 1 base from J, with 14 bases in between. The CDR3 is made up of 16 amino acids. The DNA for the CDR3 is TGTGCCAGCAGCTTAAGTCTGTTGAACAGGAACACTGAAGCTTTCTTT. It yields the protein CASSLSLLNRNTEAFF. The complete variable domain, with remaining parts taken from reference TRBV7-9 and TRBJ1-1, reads DTGVSQNPRHKITKRGQNVTFRCDPISEHNRLYWYRQTLGQGPEFLTYFQNEAQLEKSRLLSDRFSAERPKGSFSTLEIQRTEQGDSAMYLCASSLSLLNRNTEAFFGQGTRLTVV.

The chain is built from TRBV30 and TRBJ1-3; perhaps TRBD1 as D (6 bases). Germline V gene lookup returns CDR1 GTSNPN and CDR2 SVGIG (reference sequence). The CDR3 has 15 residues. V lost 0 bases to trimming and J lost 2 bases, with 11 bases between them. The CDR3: CAWSVFQGPGNTIYF. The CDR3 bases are TGTGCCTGGAGTGTATTCCAGGGGCCTGGAAACACCATATATTTT.

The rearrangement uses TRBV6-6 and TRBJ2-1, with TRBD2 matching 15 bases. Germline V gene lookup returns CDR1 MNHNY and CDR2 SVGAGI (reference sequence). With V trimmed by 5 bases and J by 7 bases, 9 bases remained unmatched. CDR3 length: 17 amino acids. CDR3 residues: CASSPRTSGGVENEQFF. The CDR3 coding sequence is TGTGCCAGCAGTCCTCGGACTAGCGGGGGGGTCGAGAATGAGCAGTTCTTC.

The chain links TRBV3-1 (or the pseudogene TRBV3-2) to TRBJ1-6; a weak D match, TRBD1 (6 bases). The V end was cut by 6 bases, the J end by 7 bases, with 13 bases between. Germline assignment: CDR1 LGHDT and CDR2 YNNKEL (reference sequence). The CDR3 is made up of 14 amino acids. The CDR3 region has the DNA TGTGCCAGCAGGGTAACAGGGTTAAATTCACCCCTCCACTTT. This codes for CASRVTGLNSPLHF.

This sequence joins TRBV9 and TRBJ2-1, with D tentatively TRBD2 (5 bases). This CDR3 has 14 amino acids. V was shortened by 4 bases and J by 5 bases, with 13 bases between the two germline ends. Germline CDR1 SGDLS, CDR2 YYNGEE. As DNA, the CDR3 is TGTGCCAGCAGCCCAAGGACTTCCGACAATGAGCAGTTCTTC. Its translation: CASSPRTSDNEQFF.

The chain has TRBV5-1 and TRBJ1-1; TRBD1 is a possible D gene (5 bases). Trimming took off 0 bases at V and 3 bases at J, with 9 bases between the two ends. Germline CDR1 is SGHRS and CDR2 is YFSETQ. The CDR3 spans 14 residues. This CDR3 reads CASSLVGGDTEAFF. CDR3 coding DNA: TGCGCCAGCAGCTTGGTTGGGGGGGACACTGAAGCTTTCTTT.

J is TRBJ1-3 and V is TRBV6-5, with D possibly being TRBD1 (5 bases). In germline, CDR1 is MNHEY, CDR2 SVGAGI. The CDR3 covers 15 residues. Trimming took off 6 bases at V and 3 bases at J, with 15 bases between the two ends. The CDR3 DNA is TGTGCCAGCAGCCCATCCACAGGTTATGGAAACACCATATATTTT. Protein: CASSPSTGYGNTIYF.

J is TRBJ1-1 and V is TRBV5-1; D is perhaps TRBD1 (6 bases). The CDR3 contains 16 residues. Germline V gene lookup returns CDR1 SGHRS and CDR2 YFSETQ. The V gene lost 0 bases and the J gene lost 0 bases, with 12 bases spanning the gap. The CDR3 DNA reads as TGCGCCAGCAGCTTGGGGGCAGGGGTCATGAACACTGAAGCTTTCTTT. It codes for CASSLGAGVMNTEAFF.

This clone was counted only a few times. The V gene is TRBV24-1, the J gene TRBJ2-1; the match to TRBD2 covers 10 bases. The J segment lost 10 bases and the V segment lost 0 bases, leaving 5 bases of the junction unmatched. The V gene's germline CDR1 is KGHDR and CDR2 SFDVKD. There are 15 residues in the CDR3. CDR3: CATSDLTSGVREQFF. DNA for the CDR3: TGTGCCACCAGTGATTTGACTAGCGGGGTAAGGGAGCAGTTCTTC.